This T cell receptor beta chain came from a study of cytomegalovirus exposure and HLA in healthy donors. General observations from the study: Through in vitro validation, three CMV-associated chains were shown to be specific for CMV antigens.

As regards this clone: Its antigen is not identified.

TCRdb's copy holds only in-frame clones and misses some; the assay was immunoSEQ multiplex PCR. The top ten hold roughly 1.2% of the sample, which has about 240,000 clones, approximately 86% seen once. The clonotype was recovered from a woman in her twenties or thirties in good health and CMV-seropositive. Material: PBMCs.

Here the CDR3 DNA reads TGTGCCAGCTCACCACGGGCAGGGTCGAACACTGAAGCTTTCTTT. This translates into CASSPRAGSNTEAFF. The chain employs TRBV18 and TRBJ1-1; maybe TRBD1 (5 bases). The CDR3 covers 15 residues. Per the germline V gene, CDR1 is KGHSH and CDR2 is LQKENI. Trimming shortened V by 1 base and J by 1 base, and 10 bases separated the two germline ends.